This T cell receptor beta chain was identified in a study of shared clonotypes between healthy human individuals. Study results and caveats: The generation probabilities recorded for non-shared clonotypes fell below those of clonotypes shared by all four donors. An anticipated effect of sequencing depth on clonotype sharing among donors was recognized.

Remarks on this clone: Its antigen remains unidentified.

There are 14 residues in the CDR3. V was pared by 6 bases and J by 1 base, with 13 bases between. The germline V gene encodes CDR1 KGHSH and CDR2 LQKENI. Evenly divided among several immunoSEQ plates was the genomic DNA of each subset. Here immunoSEQ multiplex PCR was the method, and the copy in TCRdb shows in-frame clones only, minus some. The sample contains 2 million to 2.5 million clones, under 95% of which appear only once. The TCR originated in a man aged 18 to 35 in good health. Some clones in this sample may be carry-over from other donors' samples. Sequencing was done on a sample of naive CD4+ T cells from PBMCs. The subset was: CD45RA+ positively selected. J is TRBJ2-7 and V is TRBV18, with D unclear. This CDR3 is CASSGSTNSYEQYF. CDR3 DNA sequence: TGTGCCAGCTCGGGATCTACGAATTCCTACGAGCAGTACTTC.